This T cell receptor beta chain was sequenced for a study of OX40 agonist ivuxolimab in advanced cancers. Study information: Dosing consisted of intravenous ivuxolimab at 0.01 to 10 mg/kg every 2 weeks.

With V trimmed by 2 bases and J by 4 bases, 4 bases remained unmatched. CDR3 length equals 15 residues. CDR1 MNHEY and CDR2 SMNVEV come from the germline V gene (reference sequence). Turning to this clone: As yet, its antigen is unknown.

Some clones are missing from TCRdb's copy, which holds only in-frame ones; the method was immunoSEQ multiplex PCR. The sample has some 98,000 clones; about 91% are singletons. Broader study findings: Among expanded peripheral T cells, antigen specificity went undetermined. Some of the lowest clonal expansion was seen in partial responders at 0.1-3.0 mg/kg. At doses 0.1 to 3.0 mg/kg, CD4+ and CD8+ clones expanded.

This rearrangement joins TRBV27 to TRBJ2-7; 11 nucleotides agree with TRBD2. Sequencing was performed on CD4+ or CD8+ T cells sorted from blood, taken in a trial of the OX40 agonist ivuxolimab. The origin of this receptor is an adult with an advanced solid tumor such as melanoma, head and neck, liver or kidney cancer. The CDR3 nucleotides are TGTGCCAGCAGTTTAGCCCTAGCGGGAGGTTACGAGCAGTACTTC. Its translation: CASSLALAGGYEQYF.